This T cell receptor (beta chain) stems from a study of blood T cell repertoires in COVID-19. Study-wide background: Acute and convalescent COVID-19 samples came from the United States, Italy and Spain. Nucleic acid was either cDNA or gDNA, and it came from T cells, B-cell-depleted T cells, or PBMCs.

Original processing notes: Amplification of reference gene primers was used by the study to estimate nucleated cell counts. Sequencing was performed with immunoSEQ multiplex PCR; in TCRdb, only in-frame clones are kept and a portion is missing. V, J and clone size reflect that table, while D and trimming were determined from the DNA. The profile covers about 55,000 clones, with approximately 85% appearing a single time and about 16% taken by the ten largest. CDR1 and CDR2 (germline): SNHLY, FYNNEI. V was pared by 10 bases and J by 5 bases, with 9 bases of the junction left unmatched. The CDR3 covers 13 residues. This clone showed up just once.

This chain uses TRBV2 with TRBJ2-7; 9 bases align to TRBD1. The sequence was obtained from a human donor in a cohort sampled during active COVID-19. Material: peripheral blood. CDR3 residues: CATVRDRDHEQYF. The CDR3 region has the DNA TGTGCCACCGTCCGGGACAGGGACCACGAGCAGTACTTC.